The clone carrying this T cell receptor beta chain has only one observation. With 2 bases clipped from V and 0 bases from J, the junction kept 1 base outside the gene matches. The V gene's germline CDR1 is SQVTM and CDR2 ANQGSEA. The CDR3 loop spans 13 amino acids. The data were obtained in a study of blood T cell repertoires in COVID-19. Study overall: T cells, B-cell-depleted T cells, or PBMCs supplied cDNA or gDNA.

Assay used: immunoSEQ multiplex PCR; TCRdb lists only in-frame clones, some missing. The sample comprises some 340,000 clones, less than 90% of which are singletons, and about 4.8% rests with the top ten. Everyone who took part was 18 to 89 years old, and they came from 24 US areas. Participants reported their clinical history, and cohort assignment relied on those reports. Cohort 3 recovery required two negative PCRs, clearance, or symptom resolution. Sample: PBMCs or T cells enriched from blood (not recorded which). The sequence derives from a woman in her 50s who had recovered from COVID-19. The V gene is TRBV29-1, the J gene TRBJ2-7, with 7 bases lining up with TRBD2. The CDR3 region has the DNA TGCAGCGTTGAATGGGACTACTCCTACGAGCAGTACTTC. This sequence encodes CSVEWDYSYEQYF.